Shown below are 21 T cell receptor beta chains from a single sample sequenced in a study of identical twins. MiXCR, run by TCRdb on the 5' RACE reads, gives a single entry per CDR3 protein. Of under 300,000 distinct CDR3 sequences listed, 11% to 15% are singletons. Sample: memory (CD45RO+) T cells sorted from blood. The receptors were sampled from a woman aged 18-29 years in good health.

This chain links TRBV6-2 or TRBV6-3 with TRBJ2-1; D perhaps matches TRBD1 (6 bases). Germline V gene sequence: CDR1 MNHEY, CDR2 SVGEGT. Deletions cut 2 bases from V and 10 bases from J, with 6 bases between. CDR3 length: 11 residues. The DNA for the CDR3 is TGTGCCAGCAGTTACGACAGGGAGCAGTTCTTC. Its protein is CASSYDREQFF.

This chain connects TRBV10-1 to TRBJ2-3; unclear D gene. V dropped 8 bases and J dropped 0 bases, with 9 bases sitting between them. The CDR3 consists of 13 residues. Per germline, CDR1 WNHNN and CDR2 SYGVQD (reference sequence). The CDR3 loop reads CASSPLSTDTQYF. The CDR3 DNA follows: TGCGCCAGCTCTCCCTTAAGCACAGATACGCAGTATTTT.

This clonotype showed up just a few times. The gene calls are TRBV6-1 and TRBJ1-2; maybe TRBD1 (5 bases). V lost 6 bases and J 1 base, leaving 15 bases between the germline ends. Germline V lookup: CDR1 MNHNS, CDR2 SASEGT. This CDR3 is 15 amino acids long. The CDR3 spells CASSRVRAYNYGYTF. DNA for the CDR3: TGTGCCAGCAGCCGGGTCAGGGCCTATAACTATGGCTACACCTTC.

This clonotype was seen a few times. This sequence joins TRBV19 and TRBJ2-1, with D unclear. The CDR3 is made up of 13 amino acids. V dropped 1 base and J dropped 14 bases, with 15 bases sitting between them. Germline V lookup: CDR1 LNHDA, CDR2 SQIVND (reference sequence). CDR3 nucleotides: TGTGCCAGTAGTATAGTCGACGGGTCTTTTAAGTTCTTC. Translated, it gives CASSIVDGSFKFF.

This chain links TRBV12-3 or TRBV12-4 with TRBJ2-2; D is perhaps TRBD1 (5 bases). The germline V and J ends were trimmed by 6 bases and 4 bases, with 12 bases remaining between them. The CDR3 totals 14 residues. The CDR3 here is CASRSRQSTGELFF. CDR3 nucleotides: TGTGCCAGCAGGTCCCGACAGTCCACCGGGGAGCTGTTTTTT.

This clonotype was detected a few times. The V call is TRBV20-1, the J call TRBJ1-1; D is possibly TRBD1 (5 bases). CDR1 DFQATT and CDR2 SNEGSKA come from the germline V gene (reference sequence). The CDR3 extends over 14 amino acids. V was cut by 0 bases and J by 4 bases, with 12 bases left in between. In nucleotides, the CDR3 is TGCAGTGCTAGAGATTGGCAGGGAGCCACTGAAGCTTTCTTT. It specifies CSARDWQGATEAFF.

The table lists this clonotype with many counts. DNA of the CDR3: TGCAGAGCGGATGTCTCCTACGAGCAGTACTTC. This encodes CRADVSYEQYF. The genes are TRBV29-1 and TRBJ2-7, with a weak D call TRBD2 (5 bases). This CDR3 has 11 residues. Germline loops: CDR1 SQVTM, CDR2 ANQGSEA.

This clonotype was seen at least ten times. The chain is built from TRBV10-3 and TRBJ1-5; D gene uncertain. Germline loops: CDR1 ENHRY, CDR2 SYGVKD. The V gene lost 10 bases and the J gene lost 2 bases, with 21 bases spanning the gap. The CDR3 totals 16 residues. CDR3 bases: TGTGCCAACGAAGATGTTCGAGGTCGGGGCAATCAGCCCCAGCATTTT. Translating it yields CANEDVRGRGNQPQHF.

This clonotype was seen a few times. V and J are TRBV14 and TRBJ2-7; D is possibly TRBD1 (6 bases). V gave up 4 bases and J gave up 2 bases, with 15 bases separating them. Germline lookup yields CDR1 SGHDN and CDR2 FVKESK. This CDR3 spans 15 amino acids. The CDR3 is CASSPQIGTPYEQYF. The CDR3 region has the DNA TGTGCCAGCAGCCCTCAGATCGGGACACCCTACGAGCAGTACTTC. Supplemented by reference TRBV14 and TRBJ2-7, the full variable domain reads EAGVTQFPSHSVIEKGQTVTLRCDPISGHDNLYWYRRVMGKEIKFLLHFVKESKQDESGMPNNRFLAERTGGTYSTLKVQPAELEDSGVYFCASSPQIGTPYEQYFGPGTRLTVT.

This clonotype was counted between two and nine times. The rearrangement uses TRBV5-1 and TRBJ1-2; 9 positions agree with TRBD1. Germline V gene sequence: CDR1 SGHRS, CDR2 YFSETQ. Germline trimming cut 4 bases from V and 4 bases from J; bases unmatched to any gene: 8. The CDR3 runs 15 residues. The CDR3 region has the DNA TGCGCCAGCAGCCCGGGACAGGGAGGGAGCTATGGCTACACCTTC. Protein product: CASSPGQGGSYGYTF.

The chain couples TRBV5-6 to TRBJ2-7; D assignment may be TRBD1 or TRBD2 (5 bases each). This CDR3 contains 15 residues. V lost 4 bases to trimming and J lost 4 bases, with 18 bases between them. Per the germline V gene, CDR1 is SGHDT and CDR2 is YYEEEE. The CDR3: CASSDYRDGRYEQYF. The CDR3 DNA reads TGTGCCAGCAGCGACTACCGGGACGGAAGATACGAGCAGTACTTC.

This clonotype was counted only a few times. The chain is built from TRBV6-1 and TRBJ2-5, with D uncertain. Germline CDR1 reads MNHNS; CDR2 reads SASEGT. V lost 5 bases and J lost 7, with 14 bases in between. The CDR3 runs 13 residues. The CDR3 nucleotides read TGTGCCAGCAGTAAAGGACGGTCGGGGACCCAGTACTTC. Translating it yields CASSKGRSGTQYF.

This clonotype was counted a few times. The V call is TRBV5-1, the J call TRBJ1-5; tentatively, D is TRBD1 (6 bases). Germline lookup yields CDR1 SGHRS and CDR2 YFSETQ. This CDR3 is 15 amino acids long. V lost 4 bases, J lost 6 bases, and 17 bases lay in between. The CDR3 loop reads CASSTTGMVFQPQHF. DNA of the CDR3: TGCGCCAGCAGCACGACAGGAATGGTCTTTCAGCCCCAGCATTTT.

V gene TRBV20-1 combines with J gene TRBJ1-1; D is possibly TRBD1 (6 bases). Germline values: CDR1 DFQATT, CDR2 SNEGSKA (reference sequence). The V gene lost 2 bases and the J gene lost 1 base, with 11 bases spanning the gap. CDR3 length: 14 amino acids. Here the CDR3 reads CSARLQGRNTEAFF. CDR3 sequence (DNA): TGCAGTGCTAGATTACAGGGCAGGAACACTGAAGCTTTCTTT.

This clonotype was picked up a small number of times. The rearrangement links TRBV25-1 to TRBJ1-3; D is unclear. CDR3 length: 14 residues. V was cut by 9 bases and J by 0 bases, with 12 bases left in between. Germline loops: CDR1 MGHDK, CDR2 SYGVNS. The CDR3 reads CASCKSSSGNTIYF. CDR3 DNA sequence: TGTGCCAGTTGCAAGTCGAGCTCTGGAAACACCATATATTTT.

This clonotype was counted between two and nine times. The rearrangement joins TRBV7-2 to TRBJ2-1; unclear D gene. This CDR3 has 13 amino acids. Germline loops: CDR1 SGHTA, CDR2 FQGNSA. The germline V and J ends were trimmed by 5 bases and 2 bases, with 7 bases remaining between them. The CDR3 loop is CASSQRPYNEQFF. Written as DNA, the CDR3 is TGTGCCAGCAGCCAGCGACCCTACAATGAGCAGTTCTTC.

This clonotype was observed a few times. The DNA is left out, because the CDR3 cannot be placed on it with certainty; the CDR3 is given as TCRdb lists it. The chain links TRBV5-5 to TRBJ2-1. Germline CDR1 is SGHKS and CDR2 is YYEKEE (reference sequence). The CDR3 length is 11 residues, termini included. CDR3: CISVGYNEQFF.

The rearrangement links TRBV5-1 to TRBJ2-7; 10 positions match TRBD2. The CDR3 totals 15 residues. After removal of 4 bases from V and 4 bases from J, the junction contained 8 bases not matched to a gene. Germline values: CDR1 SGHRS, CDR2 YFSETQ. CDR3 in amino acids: CASSPEWTSGYEQYF. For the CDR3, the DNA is TGCGCCAGCAGCCCGGAGTGGACTAGCGGTTACGAGCAGTACTTC.

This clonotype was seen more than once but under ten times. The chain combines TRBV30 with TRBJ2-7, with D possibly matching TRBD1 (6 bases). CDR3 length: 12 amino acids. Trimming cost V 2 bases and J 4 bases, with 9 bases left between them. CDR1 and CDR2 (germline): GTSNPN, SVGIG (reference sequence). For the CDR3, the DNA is TGTGCCTGGAGTACAGGGTGGTACGAGCAGTACTTC. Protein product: CAWSTGWYEQYF.

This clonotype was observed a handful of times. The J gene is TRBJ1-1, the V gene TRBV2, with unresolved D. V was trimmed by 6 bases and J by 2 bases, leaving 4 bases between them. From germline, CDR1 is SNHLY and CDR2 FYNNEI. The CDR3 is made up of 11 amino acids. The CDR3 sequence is CASSANTEAFF. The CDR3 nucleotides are TGTGCCAGCAGCGCTAACACTGAAGCTTTCTTT.

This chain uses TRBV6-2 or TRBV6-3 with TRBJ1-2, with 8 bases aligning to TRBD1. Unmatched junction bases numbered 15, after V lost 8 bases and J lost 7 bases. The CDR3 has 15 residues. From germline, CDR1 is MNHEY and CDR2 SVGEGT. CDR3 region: CASAFRRTGTGGYTF. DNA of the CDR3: TGTGCCAGCGCTTTCCGAAGGACAGGGACAGGTGGCTACACCTTC.